What follows are 28 T cell receptor beta chains derived from one specimen sequenced in a study of regulatory and conventional T cells in RAG deficiency. Regulatory T cells were sorted from blood as CD4+ CD25-high CD127-low cells. This table comes from immunoSEQ multiplex PCR, and its TCRdb copy is limited to in-frame clones, with some not included. The sample lists tens of thousands of clones, about 89% occurring once. Separately, the same data were catalogued under a study of regulatory T cells. That source reports: Amplification used 52 TRBV primers and 13 TRBJ primers.

The sample consisted of Tregs sorted from blood. Source of these receptors: a human donor in good health.

The chain carries TRBV6-5 and TRBJ1-1, with a tentative D call TRBD1 (5 bases). The germline V gene encodes CDR1 MNHEY and CDR2 SVGAGI. Trimming stripped 5 bases from V and 2 bases from J, with 15 bases between. CDR3 size: 15 residues. The CDR3 DNA reads TGTGCCAGCAGTCGTAGGAGGGGACCAAACACTGAAGCTTTCTTT. Encoded protein: CASSRRRGPNTEAFF.

The V gene is TRBV6-1, the J gene TRBJ1-1; D not resolved. The CDR3 consists of 13 residues. Germline CDR1 MNHNS, CDR2 SASEGT. V was pared by 7 bases and J by 0 bases, with 9 bases between. The CDR3 loop reads CASTRTMNTEAFF. In DNA, the CDR3 is TGTGCCAGCACCCGAACAATGAACACTGAAGCTTTCTTT.

This sequence joins TRBV10-3 and TRBJ1-2; D not resolved. This CDR3 region has 11 residues. Trimming took off 0 bases at V and 7 bases at J, with 3 bases between the two ends. Germline CDR1 reads ENHRY; CDR2 reads SYGVKD. DNA for the CDR3: TGTGCCATCAGTGAGTCGGTTGGCTACACCTTC. Encoded protein: CAISESVGYTF.

The chain's CDR3 is CARSSMGGSVPTNTEAFF. The CDR3 bases are TGTGCCAGAAGCTCCATGGGGGGCTCGGTACCCACGAACACTGAAGCTTTCTTT. The chain carries TRBV5-3 and TRBJ1-1; TRBD1 might be the D (6 bases). TRBV5-3 qualifies as an ORF whose function is uncertain. V lost 3 bases and J 1 base, leaving 22 bases between the germline ends. The CDR3 has 18 residues.

The rearrangement links TRBV29-1 to TRBJ2-3, with D maybe TRBD1 (5 bases). The length of the CDR3 is 13 residues. V was shortened by 7 bases and J by 1 base, with 12 bases between the two germline ends. Germline CDR1 and CDR2: SQVTM and ANQGSEA. The chain's CDR3 is CSGKIGGTDTQYF. DNA for the CDR3: TGCAGCGGAAAAATAGGGGGCACAGATACGCAGTATTTT.

This chain uses TRBV10-3 with TRBJ1-2; a possible D gene is TRBD1 (5 bases). The V and J ends lost 5 bases and 0 bases respectively, with 10 bases between them. The CDR3 is 14 residues long. CDR1 is ENHRY, CDR2 SYGVKD, per germline. The CDR3: CAISSGTPNYGYTF. The CDR3 nucleotides are TGTGCCATCAGTTCCGGGACGCCTAACTATGGCTACACCTTC.

This clone showed up just once. The gene calls are TRBV9 and TRBJ1-2, with 7 nucleotides matching TRBD1. Germline lookup yields CDR1 SGDLS and CDR2 YYNGEE. CDR3 length: 15 amino acids. J lost 2 bases, V lost 4 bases, and 8 bases had no gene match. CDR3 amino acids: CASSIRTGENYGYTF. CDR3 sequence (DNA): TGTGCCAGCAGCATCCGGACAGGCGAGAACTATGGCTACACCTTC.

The chain employs TRBV6-5 and TRBJ2-7; D gene uncertain. Between the trimmed V and J ends, which lost 0 bases and 5 bases, there was a span of 14 bases. Germline loops: CDR1 MNHEY, CDR2 SVGAGI. The CDR3 has 15 amino acids. The CDR3 sequence: CASSYSFSNVDEQYF. CDR3 DNA sequence: TGTGCCAGCAGTTACTCGTTTTCAAATGTGGACGAGCAGTACTTC.

J is TRBJ1-3 and V is TRBV4-1; D remains ambiguous. CDR1 is MGHRA and CDR2 is YSYEKL in the germline V gene. Trimming pared 2 bases from V and 3 bases from J, leaving 11 bases between. The CDR3 consists of 15 residues. The CDR3 DNA is TGCGCCAGCAGCCAATCCGACCGGATTGGAAACACCATATATTTT. Protein sequence: CASSQSDRIGNTIYF.

The chain combines TRBV11-2 with TRBJ2-7; D might be TRBD1 (7 bases). Looked up from germline, CDR1 is SGHAT and CDR2 is FQNNGV. Trimming removed 1 base at V and 6 bases at J, with 16 bases between. This CDR3 comprises 15 residues. CDR3: CASSLVAGPGGEQYF. The CDR3, as DNA: TGTGCCAGCAGCTTAGTTGCGGGGCCAGGGGGCGAGCAGTACTTC.

Points on this clone: Its ends do not fully match the called genes, so a read error is possible. This chain links TRBV7-7 with TRBJ2-5; the D is unclear. Germline values: CDR1 SSHAT, CDR2 FNYEAQ (reference sequence). CDR3 size: 13 residues. The chain's CDR3 is CASSLMDIETQYF. The CDR3 DNA sequence: TGTGCTAGCAGCTTAATGGATATAGAGACCCAGTACTTC.

The rearrangement uses TRBV2 and TRBJ2-7; 13 bases fit TRBD2. V gave up 6 bases and J gave up 2 bases; unmatched junction bases: 7. CDR1 is SNHLY, CDR2 FYNNEI, per germline. The length of the CDR3 is 16 residues. The DNA of the CDR3 is TGTGCCAGCAGGGGACTAGCGGGGAGAAGCACCTACGAGCAGTACTTC. This gives the protein CASRGLAGRSTYEQYF.

The chain combines TRBV7-3 with TRBJ2-3; D is uncertain. The V gene's germline CDR1 is SGHTA and CDR2 FQGTGA. V shed 0 bases and J shed 4 bases, with 11 bases lying between them. This CDR3 spans 15 amino acids. The CDR3 is CASSLTFARPDTQYF. As DNA, the CDR3 is TGTGCCAGCAGCTTAACGTTCGCCCGTCCAGATACGCAGTATTTT.

This sequence joins TRBV27 and TRBJ1-6; weak D call: TRBD1 (6 bases). The V end lost 4 bases, the J end lost 7 bases, and 17 bases lay between the germline ends. The CDR3 contains 16 residues. CDR1 MNHEY and CDR2 SMNVEV come from the germline V gene (reference sequence). In DNA, the CDR3 is TGTGCCAGCAGTTCCCGGACCGGACAGAGGAATTCACCCCTCCACTTT. Translation: CASSSRTGQRNSPLHF.

The gene calls are TRBV11-2 and TRBJ1-2, with D hard to call. Germline CDR1 is SGHAT and CDR2 is FQNNGV. CDR3 size: 12 residues. Trimming removed 3 bases from V and 3 bases from J, with 5 bases in between. CDR3 sequence (DNA): TGTGCCAGCAGCTTTCAATACTATGGCTACACCTTC. Its translation is CASSFQYYGYTF.

In its sample, this clone is medium-sized (0.01 to 0.1%). The V and J genes are TRBV18 and TRBJ1-2; TRBD1 might be the D (6 bases). With 3 bases removed from V and 5 bases from J, the gap between germline ends came to 19 bases. The CDR3 is 16 amino acids. Germline loops: CDR1 KGHSH, CDR2 LQKENI. The CDR3 loop is CASSPASQGQGYGYTF. The CDR3 region has the DNA TGTGCCAGCTCACCCGCGTCACAGGGACAAGGGTATGGCTACACCTTC.

With regard to this clone: The sample contains more than one DNA sequence encoding this CDR3. The V call is TRBV10-3, the J call TRBJ1-2, with no clear D. The CDR3 spans 14 residues. Trimming left V 4 bases short and J 2 bases short, with 11 bases between. Germline V gene data show CDR1 as ENHRY and CDR2 as SYGVKD. The CDR3 DNA is TGTGCCATCAGTGGAGGCGTCCTAAACTATGGCTACACCTTC. It translates to CAISGGVLNYGYTF.

The chain uses TRBV5-1 and TRBJ2-5; 11 bases line up with TRBD2. The germline V gene has CDR1 SGHRS and CDR2 YFSETQ. V lost 3 bases to trimming and J lost 1 base; unmatched junction nucleotides: 2. The CDR3 is 15 residues long. CDR3 loop: CASSSLAGVQETQYF. The CDR3 DNA follows: TGCGCCAGCAGCTCACTAGCGGGGGTCCAAGAGACCCAGTACTTC.

The chain combines TRBV7-3 with TRBJ2-3, with TRBD2 matching 7 bases. The J segment lost 0 bases and the V segment lost 5 bases, leaving 14 bases of the junction unmatched. Germline CDR1 SGHTA, CDR2 FQGTGA. There are 18 residues in the CDR3. This chain's CDR3 is CASSLTLGLQKSTDTQYF. The DNA of the CDR3 is TGTGCCAGCAGCCTTACCTTGGGACTACAAAAAAGCACAGATACGCAGTATTTT.

This chain uses TRBV27 with TRBJ2-1, with 7 positions matching TRBD1. Trimming removed 3 bases from V and 4 bases from J; junction bases left unmatched: 15. The germline V gene has CDR1 MNHEY and CDR2 SMNVEV (reference sequence). The CDR3 is made up of 18 amino acids. The CDR3 bases are TGTGCCAGCAGTTTTATCTGGGACAGACCTAGACCTTACAATGAGCAGTTCTTC. Translated: CASSFIWDRPRPYNEQFF.

The chain has TRBV4-2 and TRBJ1-2; tentatively, D is TRBD1 (5 bases). V was clipped by 5 bases and J by 3 bases, with 16 bases between them. Germline V lookup: CDR1 LGHNA, CDR2 YNFKEQ. There are 15 residues in the CDR3. The CDR3: CASSLAGGGDYGYTF. The CDR3 region has the DNA TGTGCCAGCAGCTTGGCGGGCGGGGGGGACTATGGCTACACCTTC.

The gene calls are TRBV7-3 and TRBJ1-6, with 9 bases identical to TRBD1. From germline, CDR1 is SGHTA and CDR2 FQGTGA. Trimming took 3 bases from V and 7 from J; bases not matched to a gene: 4. The CDR3 consists of 15 residues. The CDR3 reads CASSFGTGPNSPLHF. The DNA for the CDR3 is TGTGCCAGCAGCTTTGGGACAGGGCCGAATTCACCCCTCCACTTT.

Regarding this clone: This CDR3 is also generated by other DNA sequences in the sample. The chain joins TRBV6-6 to TRBJ1-1, with TRBD1 matching 8 bases. V trimming: 5 bases; J trimming: 9 bases; junction bases outside the gene matches: 5. Germline CDR1 is MNHNY and CDR2 is SVGAGI (reference sequence). The CDR3 totals 12 residues. The CDR3 region has the DNA TGTGCCAGCAGTCGTGACAGGGGAAAAGCTTTCTTT. Protein sequence: CASSRDRGKAFF.

The J gene is TRBJ2-2, the V gene TRBV11-3; tentatively, D is TRBD1 (5 bases). With 1 base removed from V and 4 bases from J, the gap between germline ends came to 10 bases. The CDR3 totals 15 residues. Germline V gene lookup returns CDR1 SGHNT and CDR2 YENEEA. The CDR3 here is CASSLGQSITGELFF. CDR3 bases: TGTGCCAGCAGCTTAGGACAGTCCATCACCGGGGAGCTGTTTTTT.

The V call is TRBV10-3, the J call TRBJ1-3; D may be TRBD1 (5 bases). The CDR3 sequence is 16 residues long. Trimming pared 1 base from V and 7 bases from J, leaving 17 bases between. Germline values: CDR1 ENHRY, CDR2 SYGVKD. The CDR3: CAISEFSGPYSNTIYF. The CDR3 DNA is TGTGCCATCAGTGAGTTTTCAGGGCCCTACTCCAACACCATATATTTT.

The genes are TRBV5-1 and TRBJ2-7; D call uncertain. The CDR3 is 13 amino acids. The V end was cut by 1 base, the J end by 1 base, with 6 bases between. Germline V lookup: CDR1 SGHRS, CDR2 YFSETQ. Here the CDR3 reads CASSLSSSYEQYF. The CDR3 DNA is TGCGCCAGCAGCTTGTCCTCGTCCTACGAGCAGTACTTC.

This clone has just one count. This rearrangement joins TRBV9 to TRBJ2-5; possibly TRBD1 or TRBD2 for D (5 bases each). CDR1 and CDR2 from the germline V gene are SGDLS and YYNGEE. The CDR3 runs 14 residues. Trimming stripped 2 bases from V and 3 bases from J, with 11 bases between. CDR3 in amino acids: CASSVAGREETQYF. As DNA, the CDR3 is TGTGCCAGCAGCGTCGCAGGGCGGGAAGAGACCCAGTACTTC.

This chain uses TRBV5-4 with TRBJ2-7, with D maybe TRBD1 (5 bases). Germline CDR1 and CDR2: SGHNT and YYREEE (reference sequence). The CDR3 contains 13 residues. V lost 4 bases to trimming and J lost 1 base, with 9 bases between them. The CDR3 here is CASSVDTSYEQYF. The CDR3 DNA is TGTGCCAGCAGCGTGGACACTTCCTACGAGCAGTACTTC. Based on the CDR3 plus reference TRBV5-4 and TRBJ2-7, the full variable domain is ETGVTQSPTHLIKTRGQQVTLRCSSQSGHNTVSWYQQALGQGPQFIFQYYREEENGRGNFPPRFSGLQFPNYSSELNVNALELDDSALYLCASSVDTSYEQYFGPGTRLTVT.